The 27 T cell receptor beta chains below were found in one sample sequenced in a study of cytomegalovirus exposure and HLA in healthy donors. The PCR contained 60 Vbeta and 13 Jbeta primers. Data came from immunoSEQ multiplex PCR; TCRdb stores just in-frame clones and leaves some out. The repertoire consists of about 130,000 clones, with 75% to 85% occurring once and the leading ten covering about 4%. The sequencing sample was made of PBMCs. The receptor set was obtained from a woman aged 40 to 50 in good health and CMV-seronegative.

The chain uses TRBV5-4 and TRBJ2-1; no firm D call. The V gene lost 4 bases and the J gene lost 4 bases, with 18 bases spanning the gap. This CDR3 is built from 16 residues. The germline CDR1 and CDR2 sequences are SGHNT and YYREEE (reference sequence). The DNA of the CDR3 is TGTGCCAGCAGCGACCCGACTGCGTCGAGATACAATGAGCAGTTCTTC. It specifies CASSDPTASRYNEQFF.

This rearrangement joins TRBV9 to TRBJ2-1; D call uncertain. The CDR3 extends over 13 amino acids. Trimming took off 0 bases at V and 4 bases at J, with 5 bases between the two ends. Germline-derived CDR1 and CDR2 are SGDLS and YYNGEE. CDR3 DNA: TGTGCCAGCAGCGTAGCTGAGTACAATGAGCAGTTCTTC. This codes for CASSVAEYNEQFF.

This rearrangement joins TRBV25-1 to TRBJ2-7, with 10 bases lining up with TRBD1. The V and J ends lost 10 bases and 5 bases, in that order; junction bases with no gene match: 8. The germline V gene encodes CDR1 MGHDK and CDR2 SYGVNS. CDR3 length equals 13 residues. The CDR3 coding sequence is TGTGCCACCCGACAGGGGGCGAGCAACGAGCAGTACTTC. Residues: CATRQGASNEQYF.

The V gene is TRBV5-6, the J gene TRBJ1-1, with no clear D. The CDR3 loop spans 14 amino acids. Looked up from germline, CDR1 is SGHDT and CDR2 is YYEEEE. The germline V and J ends were trimmed by 5 bases and 1 base, with 12 bases remaining between them. The CDR3 is CASRISVRNTEAFF. The CDR3, as DNA: TGTGCCAGCAGGATAAGCGTAAGGAACACTGAAGCTTTCTTT.

The V and J genes are TRBV19 and TRBJ1-2; D possibly corresponds to TRBD1 (6 bases). V lost 5 bases, J lost 4 bases, and 17 bases lay in between. The germline V gene has CDR1 LNHDA and CDR2 SQIVND (reference sequence). This CDR3 contains 15 residues. The CDR3, as DNA: TGTGCCAGTAGTCAACCTGGACAGCCACCCTATGGCTACACCTTC. Its translation is CASSQPGQPPYGYTF.

Here the CDR3 reads CASSATGVANEKLFF. CDR3 DNA: TGTGCCAGTAGTGCGACAGGGGTCGCTAATGAAAAACTGTTTTTT. The chain employs TRBV19 and TRBJ1-4; 8 bases match TRBD1. V trimming: 5 bases; J trimming: 3 bases; junction bases outside the gene matches: 5. CDR1 is LNHDA, CDR2 SQIVND, per germline (reference sequence). The CDR3 runs to 15 residues. Filled out from reference TRBV19 and TRBJ1-4, the complete variable domain reads DGGITQSPKYLFRKEGQNVTLSCEQNLNHDAMYWYRQDPGQGLRLIYYSQIVNDFQKGDIAEGYSVSREKKESFPLTVTSAQKNPTAFYLCASSATGVANEKLFFGSGTQLSVL.

The chain combines TRBV19 with TRBJ1-5, with D possibly being TRBD1 (5 bases). This CDR3 contains 17 residues. Germline V gene lookup returns CDR1 LNHDA and CDR2 SQIVND (reference sequence). Trimming removed 1 base from V and 1 base from J, with 14 bases in between. The CDR3 nucleotides are TGTGCCAGTAGTATAGCAACCAGGGCTGGGAGCAATCAGCCCCAGCATTTT. The encoded protein is CASSIATRAGSNQPQHF.

V usage is TRBV6-6 and J usage is TRBJ1-5; 7 nucleotides match TRBD1. CDR3 length: 13 residues. V trimming: 6 bases; J trimming: 16 bases; junction bases outside the gene matches: 15. CDR1 and CDR2 (germline): MNHNY, SVGAGI (reference sequence). The CDR3 sequence is CASSRNRQGLDHF. The CDR3 nucleotides are TGTGCCAGCAGCAGGAACCGACAGGGTCTGGATCATTTT.

This clone has just one count. The gene calls are TRBV7-9 and TRBJ2-3; D perhaps matches TRBD1 (5 bases). This CDR3 spans 15 amino acids. Trimming took off 2 bases at V and 5 bases at J, with 14 bases between the two ends. Looked up from germline, CDR1 is SEHNR and CDR2 is FQNEAQ (reference sequence). In DNA form, the CDR3 reads TGTGCCAGCAGCTTAAGGGGCCTCCACGTAGATACGCAGTATTTT. This codes for CASSLRGLHVDTQYF.

This chain joins TRBV28 and TRBJ2-5; 8 nucleotides align to TRBD1. CDR1 and CDR2 (germline): MDHEN, SYDVKM. V was pared by 5 bases and J by 5 bases, with 19 bases of the junction left unmatched. The CDR3 runs to 18 residues. CDR3: CASSKPGQVTTTRETQYF. The DNA of the CDR3 is TGTGCCAGCAGTAAACCGGGACAGGTTACTACTACACGGGAGACCCAGTACTTC.

J is TRBJ2-7 and V is TRBV6-1, with D possibly being TRBD2 (5 bases). Germline V CDR1 and CDR2: MNHNS, SASEGT. The CDR3 sequence is 14 residues long. V was shortened by 3 bases and J by 4 bases, with 13 bases between the two germline ends. The CDR3 coding sequence is TGTGCCAGCAGTGATGGTGGGAGCCAGTACGAGCAGTACTTC. Residues: CASSDGGSQYEQYF.

The chain uses TRBV19 and TRBJ2-1; a possible D gene is TRBD1 (6 bases). Germline V gene data show CDR1 as LNHDA and CDR2 as SQIVND (reference sequence). The CDR3 has 13 residues. V lost 5 bases and J lost 5, with 10 bases in between. The DNA of the CDR3 is TGTGCCAGTAGTCGGACAGCAGACAATGAGCAGTTCTTC. It translates to CASSRTADNEQFF.

This clone was seen just once. The gene calls are TRBV11-2 and TRBJ1-1, with D unresolved. This CDR3 has 13 residues. Deletions cut 3 bases from V and 6 bases from J, with 11 bases between. The germline V gene encodes CDR1 SGHAT and CDR2 FQNNGV. DNA of the CDR3: TGTGCCAGCAGCTTCCACGTCGGTGCTGAAGCTTTCTTT. Translating gives CASSFHVGAEAFF.

The rearrangement joins TRBV29-1 to TRBJ2-2; a possible D gene is TRBD2 (7 bases). CDR3 length: 13 residues. Trimming cost V 5 bases and J 4 bases, with 11 bases left between them. Germline values: CDR1 SQVTM, CDR2 ANQGSEA. CDR3 region: CSVLRGGTGELFF. CDR3 coding DNA: TGCAGCGTTTTGAGGGGGGGCACCGGGGAGCTGTTTTTT.

The chain is built from TRBV6-6 and TRBJ2-7, with 9 bases that match TRBD1. The CDR3 has 14 amino acids. CDR1 MNHNY and CDR2 SVGAGI come from the germline V gene (reference sequence). Germline trimming cut 6 bases from V and 3 bases from J; bases unmatched to any gene: 6. CDR3 sequence reads: CASSPGDRDYEQYF. CDR3 DNA sequence: TGTGCCAGCAGCCCAGGGGACAGGGACTACGAGCAGTACTTC.

The chain joins TRBV2 to TRBJ2-3, with 10 bases that match TRBD2. J was trimmed by 2 bases and V by 8 bases; bases with no gene match: 7. Germline V gene data show CDR1 as SNHLY and CDR2 as FYNNEI. The CDR3 extends over 15 amino acids. DNA of the CDR3: TGTGCCAGCCGGCGTAGCGGGAGGTTCACAGATACGCAGTATTTT. This gives the protein CASRRSGRFTDTQYF. The complete variable domain, with remaining parts taken from reference TRBV2 and TRBJ2-3, reads EPEVTQTPSHQVTQMGQEVILRCVPISNHLYFYWYRQILGQKVEFLVSFYNNEISEKSEIFDDQFSVERPDGSNFTLKIRSTKLEDSAMYFCASRRSGRFTDTQYFGPGTRLTVL.

On this clone: The sample carries other DNA sequences with the same CDR3. The J gene is TRBJ1-5, the V gene TRBV4-3; D ambiguous. The germline V and J ends were trimmed by 0 bases and 3 bases, with 3 bases remaining between them. CDR1 and CDR2 (germline): LGHNA, YSLEER. The CDR3 totals 13 residues. CDR3 residues: CASSQDLNQPQHF. The CDR3 DNA follows: TGCGCCAGCAGCCAAGATCTCAATCAGCCCCAGCATTTT.

The V gene is TRBV29-1, the J gene TRBJ2-7; 9 bases align to TRBD1. The germline V gene has CDR1 SQVTM and CDR2 ANQGSEA. This CDR3 is built from 13 residues. Trimming cost V 3 bases and J 3 bases; bases outside gene matches: 3. CDR3: CSVEGQGNYEQYF. CDR3 bases: TGCAGCGTTGAGGGACAGGGTAACTACGAGCAGTACTTC.

This clone was found a few times. V usage is TRBV5-6 and J usage is TRBJ2-7; 11 bases are a match to TRBD2. The junction had 5 bases not matched to a gene; V was cut back by 3 bases and J by 3 bases. The CDR3 extends over 15 amino acids. The germline V gene has CDR1 SGHDT and CDR2 YYEEEE. CDR3 DNA: TGTGCCAGCAGCTCTTCTAGCGGGAGGCTCTACGAGCAGTACTTC. Residues: CASSSSSGRLYEQYF.

The CDR3 spells CASSQDHGDTELFF. In nucleotides, the CDR3 is TGCGCCAGCAGCCAAGATCACGGTGATACGGAGCTGTTTTTT. This chain links TRBV4-3 with TRBJ2-2; D is uncertain. This CDR3 contains 14 residues. Looked up from germline, CDR1 is LGHNA and CDR2 is YSLEER. Trimming cost V 0 bases and J 10 bases, with 12 bases left between them.

V is TRBV6-1 and J is TRBJ1-1; 9 positions match TRBD1. The CDR3 spans 15 residues. After removal of 3 bases from V and 6 bases from J, the junction contained 8 bases not matched to a gene. CDR1 and CDR2 from the germline V gene are MNHNS and SASEGT. This CDR3 reads CASSDTGTGTPEAFF. CDR3 DNA sequence: TGTGCCAGCAGTGACACCGGGACAGGGACCCCTGAAGCTTTCTTT.

In DNA, the CDR3 is TGTGCCAGCAGCTTGGTGTGGTCGGGGACAGCGACCGGGGAGCTGTTTTTT. Translated, it gives CASSLVWSGTATGELFF. The V call is TRBV5-8, the J call TRBJ2-2; 7 bases match TRBD1. CDR1 SGHTS and CDR2 YDEGEE come from the germline V gene. This CDR3 is built from 17 residues. With 0 bases clipped from V and 5 bases from J, the junction kept 10 bases outside the gene matches.

This clone has more than one count but fewer than ten. The CDR3 sequence is CASSPRTSNEQFF. CDR3 nucleotides: TGTGCCAGCAGCCCCAGGACTAGCAATGAGCAGTTCTTC. The chain joins TRBV7-2 to TRBJ2-1; 7 nucleotides line up with TRBD2. The ends lost 5 bases at V and 6 bases at J; junction bases unmatched: 4. Per the germline V gene, CDR1 is SGHTA and CDR2 is FQGNSA. This CDR3 spans 13 amino acids.

The chain is built from TRBV12-5 and TRBJ1-5; D is ambiguous. Germline V gene lookup returns CDR1 LGHNT and CDR2 FRNRAP. This CDR3 has 16 residues. Trimming removed 0 bases at V and 2 bases at J, with 11 bases between. The CDR3 DNA follows: TGTGCTAGTGGTTTGGTACCGGGTTCGGGCAATCAGCCCCAGCATTTT. This sequence encodes CASGLVPGSGNQPQHF.

Remarks on this clone: The same CDR3 arises from other DNA sequences in this sample as well. The chain employs TRBV11-2 and TRBJ1-1, with unresolved D. Trimming took 2 bases from V and 4 from J, leaving 5 bases between them. This CDR3 has 12 residues. CDR1 is SGHAT, CDR2 FQNNGV, per germline. The DNA of the CDR3 is TGTGCCAGCAGCTTATCGTCCACTGAAGCTTTCTTT. It yields the protein CASSLSSTEAFF.

V and J are TRBV7-9 and TRBJ2-7; 13 bases match TRBD2. The CDR3 totals 15 residues. V lost 6 bases and J lost 5; bases outside the gene matches: 7. Germline V CDR1 and CDR2: SEHNR, FQNEAQ (reference sequence). In DNA form, the CDR3 reads TGTGCCAGCAGTCTTGGGACTAGCGGGAAGGACGAGCAGTACTTC. It specifies CASSLGTSGKDEQYF.

The chain uses TRBV7-3 and TRBJ2-3, with a tentative D call TRBD2 (6 bases). Germline CDR1 is SGHTA and CDR2 is FQGTGA. The V end lost 1 base, the J end lost 2 bases, and 10 bases lay between the germline ends. The CDR3 totals 15 residues. CDR3 sequence reads: CASSLNGGNTDTQYF. CDR3 in DNA: TGTGCCAGCAGCTTAAACGGGGGAAACACAGATACGCAGTATTTT.